This T cell receptor (beta chain) was sequenced during a study of early T cells in non-severe SARS-CoV-2 infection (dated by TCRdb to the early 2020s). Background for the entire study: TCR sequencing used bulk RNA from unsorted whole blood, so alpha and beta chains could not be paired.

Libraries were built with 5' RACE. Instrument used: NextSeq 500. To correct for sequencing error and PCR bias, the TCR library protocol tagged individual cDNA molecules with unique molecular identifiers. Both TCR alpha and beta chains were sequenced, and tight co-correlation was observed between alpha and beta sequence abundances in each sample. In the source study's methods: Decombinator V4 was used to annotate TCR sequences for V gene, J gene and CDR3. TCRs were defined as expanded if a significant change between any two time points was detected under a Poisson model with p below 0.0001. TCR abundances were normalised to the total number of TCRs sequenced in each sample and reported as counts per million. MAIT TCRs were defined by TRAV1-2 paired with TRAJ12, TRAJ20 or TRAJ33, and iNKT TCRs by TRAV10 paired with TRAJ18. VDJdb, accessed on 1 November 2021, was searched for TCRs annotated for CMV, EBV and SARS-CoV-2, and TCRs annotated for more than one antigen were excluded. TCRdb passed the public sequencing reads through fastp at Q25 and MiXCR, retaining productive beta sequences. Rows with one shared CDR3 protein collapse into an entry with the most common genes and DNA. The V and J calls were not made by the authors but by TCRdb's processing. This sample lists about 36,000 distinct CDR3 sequences; 3% to 4.5% were detected once. The ten largest clones capture about 9.1% of the sample.

The study was a case-control design nested within a healthcare worker cohort in London, UK, with weekly nasopharyngeal swab PCR tests and blood sampling. Between 23 and 31 March 2020, the week of the UK lockdown, healthcare workers were enrolled and then followed up weekly for as long as 16 weeks. This clonotype showed up many times. Its binding antigen is unknown. One base away there is no much larger clone; base qualities are not given. The paper as a whole reports these results and caveats: VDJdb matching was skewed toward anti-spike CD8 responses and likely underestimated virus-specific expansions by missing private and CD4 specificities.

The germline V gene encodes CDR1 SQVTM and CDR2 ANQGSEA. From its cysteine to its phenylalanine, the CDR3 spans 16 amino acids. Only the CDR3 DNA stays, 48 bases, in frame from base 1. V is cut by 3 bases and J by 1 base, and the space between the germline ends is 18 bases. The chain was built from TRBV29-1 and TRBJ1-1, with no confident D gene call. Sequencing used whole blood. The origin of this receptor is an adult who was a healthcare worker with PCR-confirmed SARS-CoV-2 infection or an uninfected control (not recorded which). This receptor has the CDR3 CSVDLRARVRNTEAFF. The nucleotide sequence is given as TGCAGCGTTGACCTCAGAGCCCGGGTTCGGAACACTGAAGCTTTCTTT.